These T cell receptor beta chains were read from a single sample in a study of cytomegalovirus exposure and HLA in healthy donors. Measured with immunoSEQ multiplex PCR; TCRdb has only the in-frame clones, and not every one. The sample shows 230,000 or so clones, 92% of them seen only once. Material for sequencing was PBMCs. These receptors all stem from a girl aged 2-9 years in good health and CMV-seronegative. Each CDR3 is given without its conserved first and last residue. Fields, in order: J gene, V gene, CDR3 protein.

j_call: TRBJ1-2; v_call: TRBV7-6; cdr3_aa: ASSSGQYGYT
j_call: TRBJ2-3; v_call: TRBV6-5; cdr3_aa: ASSYGRGGPQDTQY
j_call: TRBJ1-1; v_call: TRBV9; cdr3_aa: ASSVGPGGNTEAF
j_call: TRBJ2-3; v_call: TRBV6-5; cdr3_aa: ASSYGGGSTDTQY
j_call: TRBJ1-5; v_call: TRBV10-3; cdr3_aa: AISDSARTGGTCNQPQH
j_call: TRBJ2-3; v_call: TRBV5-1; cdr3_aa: ASSLVGDTQY
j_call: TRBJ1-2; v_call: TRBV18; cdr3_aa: ASSAQADREIYGYT
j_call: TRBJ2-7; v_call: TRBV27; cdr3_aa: ASKASRQGLREQY
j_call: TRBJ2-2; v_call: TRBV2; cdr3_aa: VSRVSNTGELF
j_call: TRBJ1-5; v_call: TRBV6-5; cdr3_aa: ASRTSGGSNQPQH
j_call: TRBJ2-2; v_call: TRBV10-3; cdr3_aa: AISDVIGPNTGELF
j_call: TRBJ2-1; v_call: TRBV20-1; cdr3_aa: SAEAYNEQF
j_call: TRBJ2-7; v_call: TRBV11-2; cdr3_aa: ASSLARHSYEQY
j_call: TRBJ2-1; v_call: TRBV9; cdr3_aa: ASSPTGTSVDEQF